This T cell receptor (beta chain) was sequenced in a study of tumor and adjacent non-tumor tissue in lung cancer. The library came from three nested PCR rounds adapted from ARM-PCR protocols. TCRdb reprocessed the multiplex PCR reads via MiXCR and lists one record per CDR3 protein. The sample carries about 75,000 distinct CDR3 sequences, 60% to 85% recorded once. No cell sorting was done before RNA was extracted from the tissue. Concerning this clonotype: A read error may produce the germline difference seen at one junction end.

The germline V gene has CDR1 MNHNY and CDR2 SVGAGI (reference sequence). The CDR3 runs to 18 residues. The rearrangement joins TRBV6-6 to TRBJ1-4, with TRBD1 as a possible D gene (5 bases). The receptor's source is a woman between 50 and 59 years old with non-small cell lung cancer. Material for sequencing was lung tumor tissue. The CDR3 DNA is TGTGCCAGCACTTACCCCCGGCCGCAGACAGAATTTAATGAAAAACCGTTTTTT. Residues: CASTYPRPQTEFNEKPFF.